The 20 T cell receptor beta chains in this list originate from one sample, sequenced in a study of T cells expressing NK-cell markers. TCRdb re-called the 5' RACE reads and gives one entry per CDR3 protein, without DNA. The sample totals 550,000 or so distinct CDR3 sequences; its top ten clones hold roughly 3.5%. Sequenced: blood T cells: a sorted CD56 or NKG2C T cell subset, CD4+ or CD8+ T cells, or bulk PBMC T cells (not recorded which). These receptors originate from a man aged 18 to 35 in good health.

The J gene is TRBJ2-1, the V gene TRBV5-1; TCRdb names TRBD2, which stays unverified in the absence of DNA. Germline CDR1 is SGHRS and CDR2 is YFSETQ. CDR3 length: 15 residues. This chain's CDR3 is CASSLGASGSNEQFF.

The rearrangement uses TRBV4-2 and TRBJ1-2; no DNA is available, so the TRBD1 call from TCRdb remains unchecked. From germline, CDR1 is LGHNA and CDR2 YNFKEQ. This CDR3 comprises 15 residues. The CDR3 spells CASSQEGVLSPGYTF.

The chain couples TRBV15 to TRBJ2-5; TCRdb selects TRBD2, and the lack of DNA leaves this call unchecked. This CDR3 region has 14 residues. Germline CDR1 LNHNV, CDR2 YYDKDF (reference sequence). The CDR3 region is CATSRGRGEETQYF.

The genes are TRBV7-8 and TRBJ2-5; TCRdb proposes TRBD1, but this gene call is untestable without DNA. The CDR3 spans 14 residues. Germline V CDR1 and CDR2: SGHVS, FQNEAQ. The CDR3 sequence is CASSLSRDTRTQYF.

V is TRBV15 and J is TRBJ2-1; TCRdb's D gene call, TRBD2, goes unchecked for lack of DNA. Germline loops: CDR1 LNHNV, CDR2 YYDKDF (reference sequence). CDR3 length: 14 residues. This CDR3 is CATSRDLAGNEQFF.

The chain carries TRBV5-1 and TRBJ1-2; without DNA, the TCRdb call of TRBD1 cannot be checked. The CDR3 contains 15 residues. Germline assignment: CDR1 SGHRS and CDR2 YFSETQ. CDR3 region: CASSPTGQGVHGYTF. Combining the CDR3 with reference TRBV5-1 and TRBJ1-2 gives the whole variable domain KAGVTQTPRYLIKTRGQQVTLSCSPISGHRSVSWYQQTPGQGLQFLFEYFSETQRNKGNFPGRFSGRQFSNSRSEMNVSTLELGDSALYLCASSPTGQGVHGYTFGSGTRLTVV.

The V and J genes are TRBV7-9 and TRBJ2-1; TCRdb's assignment of TRBD2 cannot be checked, as there is no DNA. Germline V gene lookup returns CDR1 SEHNR and CDR2 FQNEAQ (reference sequence). The CDR3 is made up of 16 amino acids. CDR3 protein: CASRWGPSSSYNEQFF.

The rearrangement joins TRBV29-1 to TRBJ2-7; TCRdb's D call of TRBD1 is untestable without DNA. CDR1 SQVTM and CDR2 ANQGSEA come from the germline V gene. The CDR3 is 13 amino acids. The CDR3 region is CSVEEGAGAEQYF.

This chain joins TRBV2 and TRBJ2-1; the TCRdb call, TRBD2, lacks DNA for checking. Germline V gene data show CDR1 as SNHLY and CDR2 as FYNNEI. The CDR3 totals 17 residues. The CDR3 sequence: CATGDTSGRSSYNEQFF.

The chain employs TRBV7-9 and TRBJ1-2; TCRdb's assignment of TRBD1 cannot be checked, as there is no DNA. The CDR3 loop spans 12 amino acids. CDR1 is SEHNR and CDR2 is FQNEAQ in the germline V gene (reference sequence). CDR3 sequence reads: CASSGGVYGYTF.

This chain uses TRBV11-2 with TRBJ2-7. The length of the CDR3 is 13 residues. CDR1 is SGHAT and CDR2 is FQNNGV in the germline V gene. CDR3 protein: CASSPIAQDEQYF.

The chain carries TRBV12-3 or TRBV12-4 and TRBJ2-1; TCRdb's D call of TRBD2 is untestable without DNA. The CDR3 is 16 amino acids. CDR3 protein: CASSLEIAANYNEQFF.

The chain employs TRBV15 and TRBJ2-1; as DNA is missing, the TRBD2 call by TCRdb cannot be tested. The CDR3 extends over 13 amino acids. Germline V gene sequence: CDR1 LNHNV, CDR2 YYDKDF (reference sequence). CDR3 region: CATSGLAGGQQFF.

This rearrangement joins TRBV9 to TRBJ2-7; TCRdb proposes TRBD1, but this gene call is untestable without DNA. From germline, CDR1 is SGDLS and CDR2 YYNGEE. The CDR3 covers 15 residues. CDR3 protein: CASSVSGGWGYEQYF.

The chain employs TRBV12-3 or TRBV12-4 and TRBJ2-1. CDR3 size: 12 residues. CDR3 protein: CASARIDNEQFF.

This rearrangement joins TRBV7-9 to TRBJ2-1; TCRdb names TRBD1, which stays unverified in the absence of DNA. The length of the CDR3 is 15 residues. CDR1 and CDR2 from the germline V gene are SEHNR and FQNEAQ (reference sequence). CDR3 amino acids: CASSFRDRISNEQFF.

This chain uses TRBV20-1 with TRBJ2-6; the TCRdb call, TRBD1, lacks DNA for checking. The CDR3 extends over 15 amino acids. The germline gives CDR1 DFQATT, CDR2 SNEGSKA (reference sequence). CDR3: CSARPGTSWANVLTF.

V gene TRBV11-2 combines with J gene TRBJ2-3; TCRdb calls TRBD1, which cannot be checked without DNA. The CDR3 sequence is 12 residues long. In germline, CDR1 is SGHAT, CDR2 FQNNGV. The CDR3 spells CASSLAMDRVYF.

This chain links TRBV5-1 with TRBJ2-1; TCRdb calls TRBD1, which cannot be checked without DNA. The CDR3 has 14 residues. Germline V gene sequence: CDR1 SGHRS, CDR2 YFSETQ. The CDR3 loop is CASSLSTVGDEQFF.

The rearrangement links TRBV18 to TRBJ2-1; no DNA is available, so the TRBD1 call from TCRdb remains unchecked. Germline V gene lookup returns CDR1 KGHSH and CDR2 LQKENI. The CDR3 sequence is 17 residues long. CDR3 sequence: CASSPSWARGSYNEQFF.